Listed here is a single TCR beta chain. Some clones are missing from TCRdb's copy, which holds only in-frame ones; the method was immunoSEQ multiplex PCR. The sample holds approximately 160,000 clones, roughly nine tenths seen once. This specimen belongs to a study of blood T cell repertoires in COVID-19. About the study: The cDNA or gDNA used as material had been derived from T cells, B-cell-depleted T cells, or PBMCs.

The CDR3 contains 16 residues. J gave up 3 bases and V 5 bases, and 10 bases lay outside the gene matches. From germline, CDR1 is SSHAT and CDR2 FNYEAQ (reference sequence). V usage is TRBV7-7 and J usage is TRBJ1-1; 9 positions match TRBD1. The sequence was obtained from a man in his 60s with active or convalescent COVID-19. Sequencing was performed on peripheral blood. CDR3 sequence (DNA): TGTGCCAGCAGCACCGGGACAGGGAGGACGTACACTGAAGCTTTCTTT. This encodes CASSTGTGRTYTEAFF.